This T cell receptor (beta chain) stems from a study of blood T cells in healthy people across ages. The use of a sample-barcoded 5' primer and a J-beta primer mix characterized a second PCR of about 6 to 12 cycles. TCRdb redid the calling of the 5' RACE reads with MiXCR, one entry per CDR3 protein. The repertoire holds roughly 1.5 million distinct CDR3 sequences, with around 40% as singletons. Total RNA, at least 5 micrograms per sample, was extracted from PBMCs. Study-level results: The long-lived group displayed more naive CD4+ cells, plus higher diversity, than the aged donors did.

This clonotype was found a few times. What it binds is unknown. Looked up from germline, CDR1 is MNHEY and CDR2 is SMNVEV (reference sequence). The CDR3 contains 15 residues. V lost 5 bases and J 11 bases, leaving 24 bases between the germline ends. Sequencing was performed on blood. The chain is built from TRBV27 and TRBJ2-5; D uncertain. This TCR was sampled from a woman between 18 and 30 years old in good health. CDR3 sequence reads: CASSQLPPVYNEQYF. The CDR3 DNA follows: TGTGCCAGCAGTCAGCTCCCACCCGTCTACAATGAGCAGTACTTC.